These 28 T cell receptor beta chains originate from one sample sequenced in a study of blood T cell repertoires in COVID-19 (dated by TCRdb to about 2020). Library method: the immunoSEQ multiplex PCR assay. TCRdb carries this immuneACCESS record with in-frame sequences only. Its versions omit some clonotypes, under half of them owing to an unresolved V gene in the studies checked, with the rest unexplained. For this sample the table gives some 50,000 clones, of which more than 70% were detected only once. Of the sample, approximately 15% is held by the ten largest clones. Material: peripheral blood. The receptors derive from a human donor in a cohort sampled during active COVID-19.

The V call is TRBV3-1 (or the pseudogene TRBV3-2), the J call TRBJ2-7; tentatively, D is TRBD1 (6 bases). Germline CDR1 reads LGHDT; CDR2 reads YNNKEL (reference sequence). The CDR3 has 14 amino acids. V dropped 4 bases and J dropped 3 bases, with 13 bases sitting between them. CDR3 amino acids: CASSRGQLYYEQYF. CDR3 bases: TGTGCCAGCAGCCGTGGACAGCTCTACTACGAGCAGTACTTC.

V is TRBV29-1 and J is TRBJ1-2; TRBD1 agrees at 7 bases. Trimming removed 5 bases from V and 4 bases from J; junction bases left unmatched: 7. This CDR3 spans 13 amino acids. The germline V gene encodes CDR1 SQVTM and CDR2 ANQGSEA. CDR3 region: CSVQPGGGYGYTF. DNA of the CDR3: TGCAGCGTTCAGCCAGGGGGTGGCTATGGCTACACCTTC.

This clone showed up just once. This chain links TRBV6-5 with TRBJ2-1; the match to TRBD2 covers 7 bases. The CDR3 loop spans 13 amino acids. V gave up 2 bases and J gave up 7 bases; unmatched junction bases: 2. Per germline, CDR1 MNHEY and CDR2 SVGAGI. The DNA for the CDR3 is TGTGCCAGCAGTTACGCGGGAGCTAATGAGCAGTTCTTC. Encoded protein: CASSYAGANEQFF.

The rearrangement joins TRBV6-2 or TRBV6-3 to TRBJ2-4; TRBD1 matches 8 bases. J gave up 3 bases and V 2 bases, and 3 bases lay outside the gene matches. CDR1 MNHEY and CDR2 SVGEGT come from the germline V gene. CDR3 length equals 15 residues. The CDR3 sequence: CASSYSTGGKNIQYF. In nucleotides, the CDR3 is TGTGCCAGCAGTTACAGTACAGGGGGCAAAAACATTCAGTACTTC.

This chain links TRBV9 with TRBJ1-2; possibly TRBD1 for D (6 bases). Between the trimmed V and J ends, which lost 0 bases and 2 bases, there was a span of 20 bases. The CDR3 is 18 amino acids. Germline V CDR1 and CDR2: SGDLS, YYNGEE. CDR3 loop: CASSVVAHKRGHNYGYTF. CDR3 nucleotide sequence: TGTGCCAGCAGCGTAGTGGCCCACAAAAGGGGACACAACTATGGCTACACCTTC. The full variable domain, with the rest looked up from reference TRBV9 and TRBJ1-2, is DSGVTQTPKHLITATGQRVTLRCSPRSGDLSVYWYQQSLDQGLQFLIQYYNGEERAKGNILERFSAQQFPDLHSELNLSSLELGDSALYFCASSVVAHKRGHNYGYTFGSGTRLTVV.

The chain has TRBV6-5 and TRBJ1-2, with 9 bases that match TRBD1. Germline V gene sequence: CDR1 MNHEY, CDR2 SVGAGI. The CDR3 loop spans 14 amino acids. The J segment lost 4 bases and the V segment lost 6 bases, leaving 6 bases of the junction unmatched. The DNA for the CDR3 is TGTGCCAGCAGCACAGGGGGCAGAACCTATGGCTACACCTTC. It translates to CASSTGGRTYGYTF.

The rearrangement uses TRBV3-1 (or the pseudogene TRBV3-2) and TRBJ1-2; D may be TRBD1 (6 bases). The CDR3 runs 15 residues. Per the germline V gene, CDR1 is LGHDT and CDR2 is YNNKEL (reference sequence). With 0 bases removed from V and 8 bases from J, the gap between germline ends came to 16 bases. CDR3 in DNA: TGTGCCAGCAGCCAAGATATTCGGGGGGCGGGCGGCTACACCTTC. Residues: CASSQDIRGAGGYTF.

This chain uses TRBV5-5 with TRBJ1-2, with D possibly being TRBD1 (6 bases). The CDR3 totals 14 residues. The germline V and J ends were trimmed by 3 bases and 2 bases, with 11 bases remaining between them. The V gene's germline CDR1 is SGHKS and CDR2 YYEKEE (reference sequence). The CDR3 spells CASSSKQGNYGYTF. DNA for the CDR3: TGTGCCAGCAGCTCGAAACAGGGAAACTATGGCTACACCTTC.

This chain uses TRBV19 with TRBJ2-2, with 11 bases aligning to TRBD1. J gave up 6 bases and V 5 bases, and 8 bases lay outside the gene matches. Germline V gives CDR1 LNHDA, CDR2 SQIVND (reference sequence). This CDR3 is built from 16 residues. The CDR3 nucleotides read TGTGCCAGTAGTGGGCTGGGACAGGGGGTGGCCGGGGAGCTGTTTTTT. Protein product: CASSGLGQGVAGELFF. The full variable domain, its missing parts supplied by reference TRBV19 and TRBJ2-2, is DGGITQSPKYLFRKEGQNVTLSCEQNLNHDAMYWYRQDPGQGLRLIYYSQIVNDFQKGDIAEGYSVSREKKESFPLTVTSAQKNPTAFYLCASSGLGQGVAGELFFGEGSRLTVL.

This sequence joins TRBV7-8 and TRBJ1-2; D is ambiguous. The CDR3 extends over 13 amino acids. V was shortened by 1 base and J by 5 bases, with 8 bases between the two germline ends. Germline V CDR1 and CDR2: SGHVS, FQNEAQ. CDR3 nucleotides: TGTGCCAGCAGCTTAGGGGCAGGATATGGCTACACCTTC. Translating it yields CASSLGAGYGYTF. The full variable domain, in which reference TRBV7-8 and TRBJ1-2 provide the parts outside the CDR3, is GAGVSQSPRYKVAKRGQDVALRCDPISGHVSLFWYQQALGQGPEFLTYFQNEAQLDKSGLPSDRFFAERPEGSVSTLKIQRTQQEDSAVYLCASSLGAGYGYTFGSGTRLTVV.

This clone has only a few counts. This chain joins TRBV19 and TRBJ1-5; 9 bases are shared with TRBD1. J gave up 1 base and V 3 bases, and 7 bases lay outside the gene matches. Germline V gene lookup returns CDR1 LNHDA and CDR2 SQIVND (reference sequence). The CDR3 has 17 residues. This chain's CDR3 is CASSIQRDRASNQPQHF. CDR3 coding DNA: TGTGCCAGTAGTATCCAAAGGGACAGGGCGAGCAATCAGCCCCAGCATTTT.

The J gene is TRBJ2-7, the V gene TRBV2; TRBD2 matches at 11 bases. This CDR3 has 15 residues. The germline V gene encodes CDR1 SNHLY and CDR2 FYNNEI. V was clipped by 7 bases and J by 5 bases; unmatched bases: 10. The CDR3 bases are TGTGCCAGCAATCAGAGGGGGACTAGCGGCCACGAGCAGTACTTC. This translates into CASNQRGTSGHEQYF.

The V call is TRBV6-5, the J call TRBJ2-7; a possible D gene is TRBD2 (5 bases). The CDR3 runs to 14 residues. V lost 0 bases and J lost 5, with 11 bases in between. Germline assignment: CDR1 MNHEY and CDR2 SVGAGI. The CDR3 bases are TGTGCCAGCAGTTACTCATCGGGGTCCCACGAGCAGTACTTC. Its translation: CASSYSSGSHEQYF.

This rearrangement joins TRBV11-3 to TRBJ2-1, with TRBD2 matching over 10 bases. This CDR3 region has 14 residues. The germline CDR1 and CDR2 sequences are SGHNT and YENEEA. Trimming at V came to 1 base and at J to 7 bases, leaving 1 base not matched to a gene. For the CDR3, the DNA is TGTGCCAGCAGCTTAGGACTAGCGGGTAATGAGCAGTTCTTC. Amino acids: CASSLGLAGNEQFF.

V is TRBV5-1 and J is TRBJ1-6; D is unclear. The germline V gene has CDR1 SGHRS and CDR2 YFSETQ. Trimming pared 0 bases from V and 0 bases from J, leaving 13 bases between. The CDR3 runs 18 residues. In DNA, the CDR3 is TGCGCCAGCAGCTTGGATCCCCCGGGGAGCTCCTATAATTCACCCCTCCACTTT. Amino acids: CASSLDPPGSSYNSPLHF.

The gene calls are TRBV19 and TRBJ1-2; 7 positions agree with TRBD1. Trimming cost V 10 bases and J 4 bases; bases outside gene matches: 9. CDR1 and CDR2 from the germline V gene are LNHDA and SQIVND (reference sequence). The CDR3 is 13 amino acids. CDR3: CAIRTRGLYGYTF. The CDR3 nucleotides read TGTGCCATTCGGACAAGGGGGCTCTATGGCTACACCTTC.

V usage is TRBV5-4 and J usage is TRBJ2-7; TRBD2 matches 12 bases. Germline V gives CDR1 SGHNT, CDR2 YYREEE (reference sequence). Germline trimming cut 4 bases from V and 2 bases from J; bases unmatched to any gene: 4. This CDR3 is built from 15 residues. CDR3 DNA sequence: TGTGCCAGCAGCCCTGGACTAGCGGGGACCTACGAGCAGTACTTC. It is translated as CASSPGLAGTYEQYF.

The chain is built from TRBV4-1 and TRBJ2-5, with TRBD2 matching 10 bases. Trimming at V came to 0 bases and at J to 5 bases, leaving 6 bases not matched to a gene. Germline V gene sequence: CDR1 MGHRA, CDR2 YSYEKL. CDR3 size: 16 residues. CDR3 amino acids: CASSQERTSGSETQYF. As DNA, the CDR3 is TGCGCCAGCAGCCAAGAAAGGACTAGCGGTTCGGAGACCCAGTACTTC.

The chain combines TRBV30 with TRBJ2-4; no clear D gene. Germline V gene sequence: CDR1 GTSNPN, CDR2 SVGIG (reference sequence). Trimming stripped 1 base from V and 0 bases from J, with 4 bases between. The CDR3 is 13 residues long. The CDR3 DNA sequence: TGTGCCTGGAGTGGCGGAGCCAAAAACATTCAGTACTTC. It yields the protein CAWSGGAKNIQYF.

This clone was detected once. V usage is TRBV29-1 and J usage is TRBJ2-3; the match to TRBD2 covers 8 bases. V lost 5 bases, J lost 3 bases, and 10 bases stayed unmatched. Germline V gives CDR1 SQVTM, CDR2 ANQGSEA. The CDR3 is 15 amino acids. The CDR3 region has the DNA TGCAGCGTTTCTCCTCGGGGGGGGATGACAGATACGCAGTATTTT. Its translation is CSVSPRGGMTDTQYF.

The V gene is TRBV12-3 or TRBV12-4, the J gene TRBJ2-7, with unresolved D. Deletions cut 3 bases from V and 1 base from J, with 7 bases between. This CDR3 is built from 13 residues. This chain's CDR3 is CASSFSSSYEQYF. DNA for the CDR3: TGTGCCAGCAGTTTTAGCAGTTCCTACGAGCAGTACTTC.

The rearrangement joins TRBV7-8 to TRBJ2-5; 10 bases align to TRBD1. CDR3 length: 15 amino acids. Germline trimming cut 3 bases from V and 7 bases from J; bases unmatched to any gene: 8. CDR1 and CDR2 (germline): SGHVS, FQNEAQ. The CDR3 is CASSFPGQGLGTQYF. The CDR3 DNA reads as TGTGCCAGCAGCTTTCCGGGACAGGGGTTAGGGACCCAGTACTTC.

The J gene is TRBJ2-5, the V gene TRBV30, with D possibly matching TRBD2 (5 bases). CDR3 length: 15 amino acids. In germline, CDR1 is GTSNPN, CDR2 SVGIG (reference sequence). V was shortened by 0 bases and J by 2 bases, with 13 bases between the two germline ends. Here the CDR3 DNA reads TGTGCCTGGAGTGTACTAGGCGGCAGTCAAGAGACCCAGTACTTC. This codes for CAWSVLGGSQETQYF.

V gene TRBV7-2 combines with J gene TRBJ2-7, with 7 nucleotides matching TRBD2. CDR3 length: 14 residues. Germline-derived CDR1 and CDR2 are SGHTA and FQGNSA. Trimming removed 2 bases from V and 1 base from J; junction bases left unmatched: 2. CDR3 residues: CASSLWGGSYEQYF. CDR3 sequence (DNA): TGTGCCAGCAGCTTATGGGGGGGGTCCTACGAGCAGTACTTC.

The V and J genes are TRBV19 and TRBJ1-5; D may be TRBD1 (6 bases). The CDR3 runs 15 residues. The V gene's germline CDR1 is LNHDA and CDR2 SQIVND (reference sequence). The germline V and J ends were trimmed by 7 bases and 5 bases, with 18 bases remaining between them. The CDR3 is CASTSYRVKDQPQHF. The CDR3 coding sequence is TGTGCCAGTACCAGTTACAGGGTTAAGGATCAGCCCCAGCATTTT.

The chain combines TRBV5-1 with TRBJ1-6, with D possibly TRBD1 on 5 matching bases. The CDR3 sequence is 14 residues long. Germline V gene sequence: CDR1 SGHRS, CDR2 YFSETQ. V was shortened by 4 bases and J by 6 bases, with 11 bases between the two germline ends. This chain's CDR3 is CASSLGHANSPLHF. As DNA, the CDR3 is TGCGCCAGCAGCCTAGGACACGCTAATTCACCCCTCCACTTT.

The gene calls are TRBV7-9 and TRBJ1-2; D might be TRBD1 (5 bases). Trimming stripped 1 base from V and 0 bases from J, with 9 bases between. Germline CDR1 reads SEHNR; CDR2 reads FQNEAQ (reference sequence). CDR3 size: 15 residues. The CDR3 sequence: CASSLGAGSNYGYTF. CDR3 sequence (DNA): TGTGCCAGCAGCTTAGGGGCAGGGTCTAACTATGGCTACACCTTC.

V usage is TRBV6-5 and J usage is TRBJ1-5, with D possibly TRBD1 on 5 matching bases. V was pared by 6 bases and J by 6 bases, with 15 bases between. Germline V gene sequence: CDR1 MNHEY, CDR2 SVGAGI. This CDR3 contains 14 residues. The CDR3 loop reads CASSLQGGPQPQHF. CDR3 in DNA: TGTGCCAGCAGCCTGCAGGGTGGCCCTCAGCCCCAGCATTTT.